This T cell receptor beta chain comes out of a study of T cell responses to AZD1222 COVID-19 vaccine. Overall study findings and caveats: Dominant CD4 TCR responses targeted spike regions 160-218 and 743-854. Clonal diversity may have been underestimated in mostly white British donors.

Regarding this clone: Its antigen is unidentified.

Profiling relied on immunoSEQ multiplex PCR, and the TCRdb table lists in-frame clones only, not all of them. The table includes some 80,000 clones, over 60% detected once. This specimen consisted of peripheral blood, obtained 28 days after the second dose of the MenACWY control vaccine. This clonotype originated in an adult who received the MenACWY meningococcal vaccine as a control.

CDR3 DNA: TGCGCCAGCAGACTCACCCGGACAGGGGGCAATTCACCCCTCCACTTT. This translates into CASRLTRTGGNSPLHF. The J gene is TRBJ1-6, the V gene TRBV4-3; TRBD1 aligns across 11 bases. The CDR3 consists of 16 residues. Germline V lookup: CDR1 LGHNA, CDR2 YSLEER. J was trimmed by 7 bases and V by 6 bases; bases with no gene match: 8.